The sequence of this TCR beta chain was determined in a study of a mutant IDH1 vaccine in newly diagnosed glioma. Study background: Mean patient age was roughly 43 years; about 60% were male and about 40% female. Patients' prior therapy spanned radiotherapy, temozolomide, or both; most underwent both.

Time point meaning: baseline, week 1 (first vaccination visit). Described treatment: pre-vaccination baseline after standard-of-care therapy. This CDR3 region has 17 residues. The V gene's germline CDR1 is SGDLS and CDR2 YYNGEE. V lost 4 bases to trimming and J lost 10 bases; unmatched junction nucleotides: 14. Sequencing used immunoSEQ multiplex PCR; TCRdb keeps in-frame clones, though not all of them. In the table there are approximately 52,000 clones, about 83% of which are singletons. V usage is TRBV9 and J usage is TRBJ1-6, with 10 bases that match TRBD1. This receptor was identified in a woman in her thirties or forties with glioma. The input for sequencing was PBMCs, taken from a glioma patient treated with radiotherapy, temozolomide or both. The chain's CDR3 is CASSTGQGGSFPSPLHF. The CDR3 region has the DNA TGTGCCAGCAGCACCGGACAGGGGGGTTCATTTCCCTCACCCCTCCACTTT. Full variable domain (rest looked up from reference TRBV9 and TRBJ1-6): DSGVTQTPKHLITATGQRVTLRCSPRSGDLSVYWYQQSLDQGLQFLIQYYNGEERAKGNILERFSAQQFPDLHSELNLSSLELGDSALYFCASSTGQGGSFPSPLHFGNGTRLTVT.